This T cell receptor beta chain came from a study of T cell responses to AZD1222 COVID-19 vaccine. The CDR3 totals 16 residues. V trimming: 3 bases; J trimming: 2 bases; junction bases outside the gene matches: 6. Germline CDR1 reads MDHEN; CDR2 reads SYDVKM. Measured with immunoSEQ multiplex PCR; TCRdb has only the in-frame clones, and not every one. The profile shows over 85,000 clones, nearly 90% of them singletons. The sequence was collected from an adult in good health. The sample in question was peripheral blood, obtained on day 0 of AZD1222 vaccination. The chain uses TRBV28 and TRBJ2-1; TRBD1 agrees at 8 bases. The CDR3 region is CASSLGPGQAYNEQFF. The CDR3 region has the DNA TGTGCCAGCAGTTTGGGACCGGGACAGGCCTACAATGAGCAGTTCTTC.